This T cell receptor (beta chain) stems from a study of cytomegalovirus exposure and HLA in healthy donors. Points from the study as a whole: Rates of TCR association differed by HLA locus in a later analysis, with DRB1 highest and HLA-C lowest. Several V segments, TRBV6-2 and TRBV6-3 among them, could not be told apart and were dropped. Earlier analysis looked at TCR beta V segments, and most were productive about 87% or about 30% of the time. V- and J-gene trimming in TCR beta was tied to a missense DCLRE1C variant by an analysis performed later.

About this clone itself: What it binds is unknown.

Use of 60 Vbeta and 13 Jbeta primers characterized the PCR. TCRdb's table, derived via immunoSEQ multiplex PCR, lists solely in-frame clones and lacks some. The sample gives about 210,000 clones, approximately 79% of which show up once; about 1.7% is in the top ten. V was pared by 8 bases and J by 1 base, with 13 bases between. This CDR3 spans 14 amino acids. The germline V gene encodes CDR1 SEHNR and CDR2 FQNEAQ (reference sequence). Input material: PBMCs. The gene calls are TRBV7-9 and TRBJ2-3; TRBD1 is a possible D gene (5 bases). The clonotype originates from a male donor in good health and CMV-seronegative. The chain's CDR3 is CASGPVGRTDTQYF. DNA for the CDR3: TGTGCCAGCGGGCCGGTGGGGCGCACAGATACGCAGTATTTT.